These 31 T cell receptor beta chains were sequenced from one sample in a study of OX40 agonist ivuxolimab in advanced cancers. Repertoires were generated with immunoSEQ multiplex PCR, while TCRdb's copy carries only in-frame clones and drops some. The sample records 70,000 to 85,000 clones, over 85% being singletons. The input for sequencing was CD4+ or CD8+ T cells sorted from blood, taken in a trial of the OX40 agonist ivuxolimab. These receptors originate from an adult with an advanced solid tumor such as melanoma, head and neck, liver or kidney cancer.

The rearrangement links TRBV4-2 to TRBJ2-7; 9 nucleotides agree with TRBD1. Looked up from germline, CDR1 is LGHNA and CDR2 is YNFKEQ. The CDR3 covers 18 residues. V gave up 1 base and J gave up 4 bases; unmatched junction bases: 14. CDR3 nucleotides: TGTGCCAGCAGCCAAGGGGTTCCCCGGGACAGGGAACGGTACGAGCAGTACTTC. Amino acid sequence: CASSQGVPRDRERYEQYF.

The chain uses TRBV11-2 and TRBJ2-7; a possible D gene is TRBD2 (5 bases). Deletions cut 0 bases from V and 4 bases from J, with 13 bases between. Germline V gene data show CDR1 as SGHAT and CDR2 as FQNNGV. The CDR3 contains 15 residues. The CDR3 nucleotides read TGTGCCAGCAGCTTAGATTTCACGGGATTTTACGAGCAGTACTTC. Encoded protein: CASSLDFTGFYEQYF.

The chain joins TRBV28 to TRBJ2-7; possibly TRBD2 for D (5 bases). Trimming removed 5 bases at V and 2 bases at J, with 16 bases between. The germline V gene has CDR1 MDHEN and CDR2 SYDVKM. The CDR3 is 15 amino acids. CDR3 amino acids: CASSNLDYPPYEQYF. The CDR3 DNA is TGTGCCAGCAGTAATCTAGACTACCCCCCCTACGAGCAGTACTTC. The complete variable domain, with remaining parts taken from reference TRBV28 and TRBJ2-7, reads DVKVTQSSRYLVKRTGEKVFLECVQDMDHENMFWYRQDPGLGLRLIYFSYDVKMKEKGDIPEGYSVSREKKERFSLILESASTNQTSMYLCASSNLDYPPYEQYFGPGTRLTVT.

The rearrangement joins TRBV5-1 to TRBJ2-3; perhaps TRBD1 as D (7 bases). V was clipped by 1 base and J by 1 base, with 10 bases between them. This CDR3 has 15 residues. The germline CDR1 and CDR2 sequences are SGHRS and YFSETQ. CDR3 nucleotide sequence: TGCGCCAGCAGCTTGACAGGGGAGGGCACAGATACGCAGTATTTT. Protein sequence: CASSLTGEGTDTQYF.

The chain combines TRBV2 with TRBJ2-5, with TRBD1 identical over 9 bases. CDR1 and CDR2 from the germline V gene are SNHLY and FYNNEI. The CDR3 contains 15 residues. Unmatched junction bases numbered 9, after V lost 6 bases and J lost 4 bases. The CDR3 spells CASRNRDRDGETQYF. As DNA, the CDR3 is TGTGCCAGCAGAAACCGGGACAGGGACGGAGAGACCCAGTACTTC.

This chain connects TRBV28 to TRBJ1-2, with D perhaps TRBD1 (5 bases). Trimming took off 2 bases at V and 7 bases at J, with 20 bases between the two ends. The germline V gene has CDR1 MDHEN and CDR2 SYDVKM. CDR3 length equals 16 residues. The CDR3 nucleotides read TGTGCCAGCAGTTTAGGACGGGACTCCCTAATGGGTGGCTACACCTTC. The encoded protein is CASSLGRDSLMGGYTF.

V gene TRBV5-6 combines with J gene TRBJ1-3; 7 nucleotides match TRBD1. Germline values: CDR1 SGHDT, CDR2 YYEEEE. The ends lost 4 bases at V and 2 bases at J; junction bases unmatched: 3. CDR3 length: 14 amino acids. CDR3 sequence (DNA): TGTGCCAGCAGCGAGGACAGGCCTGGAAACACCATATATTTT. This encodes CASSEDRPGNTIYF.

This chain joins TRBV10-3 and TRBJ2-5, with 7 bases lining up with TRBD2. Per the germline V gene, CDR1 is ENHRY and CDR2 is SYGVKD. The CDR3 has 14 residues. With 4 bases clipped from V and 0 bases from J, the junction kept 2 bases outside the gene matches. CDR3 protein: CAISGGGYQETQYF. The CDR3 nucleotides are TGTGCCATCAGTGGGGGGGGATACCAAGAGACCCAGTACTTC.

The chain carries TRBV6-4 and TRBJ2-2, with TRBD2 matching over 10 bases. V lost 8 bases, J lost 5 bases, and 5 bases stayed unmatched. Germline V lookup: CDR1 MRHNA, CDR2 SNTAGT. This CDR3 has 14 residues. The CDR3 sequence: CASGLAASTGELFF. The CDR3 DNA is TGTGCCAGCGGACTAGCGGCTAGTACCGGGGAGCTGTTTTTT.

The rearrangement links TRBV7-9 to TRBJ1-4; D not resolved. This CDR3 region has 16 residues. Trimming removed 3 bases at V and 0 bases at J, with 11 bases between. Germline CDR1 SEHNR, CDR2 FQNEAQ (reference sequence). In DNA form, the CDR3 reads TGTGCCAGCAGCTTGGGAGGATCCGCAACTAATGAAAAACTGTTTTTT. Translating gives CASSLGGSATNEKLFF.

The chain joins TRBV19 to TRBJ1-4; D unclear. Trimming left V 5 bases short and J 8 bases short, with 18 bases between. The CDR3 consists of 15 residues. Germline V lookup: CDR1 LNHDA, CDR2 SQIVND (reference sequence). The CDR3 sequence: CASSSRLSSGEKLFF. The CDR3 DNA follows: TGTGCCAGTAGTTCTCGACTCTCATCTGGCGAAAAACTGTTTTTT.

This clone was seen a single time. The gene calls are TRBV19 and TRBJ2-7; tentatively, D is TRBD1 (6 bases). Germline assignment: CDR1 LNHDA and CDR2 SQIVND (reference sequence). This CDR3 comprises 13 residues. Trimming removed 4 bases from V and 3 bases from J, with 10 bases in between. The CDR3 bases are TGTGCCAGTAGTAAAACAGGGCGCTACGAGCAGTACTTC. Translation gives CASSKTGRYEQYF.

CDR3 DNA sequence: TGTGCCAGCAGCCGGGACAAACATACGCAGTATTTT. Its translation is CASSRDKHTQYF. V and J are TRBV6-1 and TRBJ2-3, with D tentatively TRBD1 (6 bases). The germline V gene encodes CDR1 MNHNS and CDR2 SASEGT. CDR3 length: 12 amino acids. Trimming pared 6 bases from V and 7 bases from J, leaving 11 bases between.

J is TRBJ1-1 and V is TRBV11-3; D unresolved. The CDR3 runs 13 residues. V was cut by 3 bases and J by 3 bases, with 8 bases left in between. Germline values: CDR1 SGHNT, CDR2 YENEEA. The CDR3 protein is CASSLRRDTEAFF. CDR3 nucleotide sequence: TGTGCCAGCAGCTTGCGGAGGGACACTGAAGCTTTCTTT.

The V call is TRBV7-9, the J call TRBJ1-1; D is unresolved. This CDR3 has 14 residues. Looked up from germline, CDR1 is SEHNR and CDR2 is FQNEAQ (reference sequence). V dropped 1 base and J dropped 1 base, with 7 bases sitting between them. CDR3 loop: CASSLVRGNTEAFF. The CDR3 DNA is TGTGCCAGCAGCTTAGTGCGGGGGAACACTGAAGCTTTCTTT.

Only one count was recorded for this clone. In nucleotides, the CDR3 is TGTGCCAGCAGCTATTCCAGTTGGGACAGGCCTCTCCCGAACACTGAAGCTTTCTTT. It yields the protein CASSYSSWDRPLPNTEAFF. V is TRBV7-2 and J is TRBJ1-1, with TRBD1 matching 8 bases. This CDR3 region has 19 residues. Losses at the gene ends were 4 bases for V and 1 base for J; bases not matched to a gene: 17. From germline, CDR1 is SGHTA and CDR2 FQGNSA.

The rearrangement joins TRBV11-2 to TRBJ2-5; weak D call: TRBD2 (6 bases). Germline V gives CDR1 SGHAT, CDR2 FQNNGV. CDR3 size: 13 residues. The V gene lost 3 bases and the J gene lost 5 bases, with 10 bases spanning the gap. This CDR3 is CASSFFRGETQYF. CDR3 nucleotide sequence: TGTGCCAGCAGCTTCTTCCGGGGGGAGACCCAGTACTTC. The complete variable domain, with remaining parts taken from reference TRBV11-2 and TRBJ2-5, reads EAGVAQSPRYKIIEKRQSVAFWCNPISGHATLYWYQQILGQGPKLLIQFQNNGVVDDSQLPKDRFSAERLKGVDSTLKIQPAKLEDSAVYLCASSFFRGETQYFGPGTRLLVL.

The J gene is TRBJ2-3, the V gene TRBV5-1; D is uncertain. The CDR3 length is 14 residues. The germline V gene has CDR1 SGHRS and CDR2 YFSETQ. Trimming took 4 bases from V and 0 from J, leaving 9 bases between them. Written as DNA, the CDR3 is TGCGCCAGCAGCATGAGAGTAAGCACAGATACGCAGTATTTT. Protein product: CASSMRVSTDTQYF.

The chain is built from TRBV5-1 and TRBJ2-1; D unclear. CDR3 length: 13 residues. Germline CDR1 SGHRS, CDR2 YFSETQ. Trimming removed 1 base at V and 10 bases at J, with 12 bases between. CDR3 in DNA: TGCGCCAGCAGCTTGCTAGTTATGAGGGAGCAGTTCTTC. Its protein product is CASSLLVMREQFF.

V is TRBV18 and J is TRBJ1-5; unclear D gene. Germline CDR1 is KGHSH and CDR2 is LQKENI. Trimming stripped 1 base from V and 10 bases from J, with 17 bases between. The CDR3 extends over 15 amino acids. CDR3 sequence reads: CASSPLRTEAFPQHF. CDR3 nucleotide sequence: TGTGCCAGCTCACCACTGAGGACGGAGGCCTTCCCCCAGCATTTT.

V is TRBV9 and J is TRBJ2-3; D gene uncertain. The CDR3 sequence is 11 residues long. Deletions cut 0 bases from V and 11 bases from J, with 7 bases between. Germline V gives CDR1 SGDLS, CDR2 YYNGEE. The CDR3 DNA sequence: TGTGCCAGCAGCGTAGAGGATGAGCAGTATTTT. This translates into CASSVEDEQYF.

The V and J genes are TRBV19 and TRBJ2-5; possible D gene TRBD2, 7 bases. The ends were cut back, 2 bases at V and 4 bases at J, with 14 bases in the middle. The CDR3 covers 15 residues. Germline loops: CDR1 LNHDA, CDR2 SQIVND (reference sequence). Here the CDR3 reads CASSIPGRGGETQYF. The DNA for the CDR3 is TGTGCCAGTAGTATACCGGGAAGGGGGGGAGAGACCCAGTACTTC.

V usage is TRBV5-3 and J usage is TRBJ1-1, with D perhaps TRBD1 (6 bases). TRBV5-3 is sorted into the ORF group, with uncertain function. Trimming stripped 6 bases from V and 2 bases from J, with 11 bases between. The CDR3 has 13 amino acids. CDR3: CARKRGENTEAFF. CDR3 nucleotides: TGTGCCAGAAAGAGGGGGGAAAACACTGAAGCTTTCTTT.

This chain joins TRBV5-1 and TRBJ2-5; TRBD1 agrees at 8 bases. CDR3 length equals 15 residues. After removal of 4 bases from V and 4 bases from J, the junction contained 9 bases not matched to a gene. The V gene's germline CDR1 is SGHRS and CDR2 YFSETQ. The CDR3 DNA is TGCGCCAGCAGCCCGTCGGCAGGGGGCCGAGAGACCCAGTACTTC. Translating it yields CASSPSAGGRETQYF.

The chain employs TRBV6-6 and TRBJ2-6; the match to TRBD2 covers 7 bases. The germline V gene encodes CDR1 MNHNY and CDR2 SVGAGI (reference sequence). The V and J ends lost 2 bases and 2 bases, in that order; junction bases with no gene match: 0. The CDR3 runs to 15 residues. DNA for the CDR3: TGTGCCAGCAGTTACCGGGGGGCTGGGGCCAACGTCCTGACTTTC. This codes for CASSYRGAGANVLTF.

CDR3 protein: CASSPKGPYEQYF. The CDR3 region has the DNA TGTGCCAGCAGCCCAAAGGGGCCCTACGAGCAGTACTTC. V is TRBV7-9 and J is TRBJ2-7; D is perhaps TRBD1 (5 bases). Germline lookup yields CDR1 SEHNR and CDR2 FQNEAQ (reference sequence). V was trimmed by 5 bases and J by 2 bases, leaving 10 bases between them. This CDR3 region has 13 residues. Based on the CDR3 plus reference TRBV7-9 and TRBJ2-7, the full variable domain is DTGVSQNPRHKITKRGQNVTFRCDPISEHNRLYWYRQTLGQGPEFLTYFQNEAQLEKSRLLSDRFSAERPKGSFSTLEIQRTEQGDSAMYLCASSPKGPYEQYFGPGTRLTVT.

J is TRBJ2-7 and V is TRBV28; TRBD1 might be the D (5 bases). V shed 5 bases and J shed 3 bases, with 14 bases lying between them. Germline CDR1 is MDHEN and CDR2 is SYDVKM. The CDR3 runs to 14 residues. The CDR3 coding sequence is TGTGCCAGCAGTGGCAGGGAACTAAGCTACGAGCAGTACTTC. Translating it yields CASSGRELSYEQYF.

CDR3 in DNA: TGCAGCGACACCACCGGGGGGGGTGGCTACACCTTC. Its protein is CSDTTGGGGYTF. The chain carries TRBV29-1 and TRBJ1-2; possible D gene TRBD1, 5 bases. Germline loops: CDR1 SQVTM, CDR2 ANQGSEA. The germline V and J ends were trimmed by 7 bases and 7 bases, with 16 bases remaining between them. The CDR3 is made up of 12 amino acids.

CDR3 residues: CSVEDLRLYGYTF. DNA of the CDR3: TGCAGCGTTGAAGATCTTCGTTTATACGGCTACACCTTC. The chain has TRBV29-1 and TRBJ1-2; D not certain. V was clipped by 0 bases and J by 8 bases, with 13 bases between them. The germline gives CDR1 SQVTM, CDR2 ANQGSEA. The CDR3 sequence is 13 residues long.

J is TRBJ2-3 and V is TRBV27; the D gene could be TRBD1 or TRBD2 (5 bases each). Trimming pared 7 bases from V and 2 bases from J, leaving 16 bases between. The CDR3 spans 15 residues. The germline CDR1 and CDR2 sequences are MNHEY and SMNVEV (reference sequence). The DNA of the CDR3 is TGTGCCAGCACTCTGGTGGGACCTAACACAGATACGCAGTATTTT. It is translated as CASTLVGPNTDTQYF.

This clone came up once. The genes are TRBV5-1 and TRBJ2-5; TRBD2 matches 8 bases. Germline V gives CDR1 SGHRS, CDR2 YFSETQ. The ends lost 3 bases at V and 5 bases at J; junction bases unmatched: 6. CDR3 length: 14 residues. The CDR3 loop is CASSSGTRTETQYF. The CDR3 nucleotides read TGCGCCAGCAGCTCAGGGACTAGGACTGAGACCCAGTACTTC.